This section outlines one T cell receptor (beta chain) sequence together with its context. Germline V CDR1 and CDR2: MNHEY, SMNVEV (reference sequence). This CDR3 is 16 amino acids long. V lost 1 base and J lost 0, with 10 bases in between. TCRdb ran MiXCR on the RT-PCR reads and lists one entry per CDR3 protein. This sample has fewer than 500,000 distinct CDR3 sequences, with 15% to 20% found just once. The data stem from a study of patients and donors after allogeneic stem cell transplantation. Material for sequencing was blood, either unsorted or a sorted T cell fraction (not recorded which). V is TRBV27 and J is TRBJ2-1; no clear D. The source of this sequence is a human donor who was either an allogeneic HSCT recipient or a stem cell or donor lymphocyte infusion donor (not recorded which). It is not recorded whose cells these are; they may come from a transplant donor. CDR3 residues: CASSLLLTSSYNEQFF. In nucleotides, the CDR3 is TGTGCCAGCAGTTTATTGCTCACGAGCTCCTACAATGAGCAGTTCTTC.